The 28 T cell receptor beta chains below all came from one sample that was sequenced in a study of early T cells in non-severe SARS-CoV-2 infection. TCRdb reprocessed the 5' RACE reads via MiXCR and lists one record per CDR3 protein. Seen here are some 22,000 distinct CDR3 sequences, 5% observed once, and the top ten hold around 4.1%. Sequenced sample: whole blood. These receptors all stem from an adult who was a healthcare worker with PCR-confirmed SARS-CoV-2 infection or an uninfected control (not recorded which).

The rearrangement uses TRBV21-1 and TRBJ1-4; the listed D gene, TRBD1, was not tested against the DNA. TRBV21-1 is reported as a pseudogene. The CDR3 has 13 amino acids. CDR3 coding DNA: TGTGCCAGCAGCCCCCGGGCCCCTGAAAAACTGTTTTTT. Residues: CASSPRAPEKLFF.

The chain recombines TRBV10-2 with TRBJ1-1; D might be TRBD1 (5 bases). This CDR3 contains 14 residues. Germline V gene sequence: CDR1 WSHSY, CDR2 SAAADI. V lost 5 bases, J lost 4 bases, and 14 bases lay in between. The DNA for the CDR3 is TGCGCCAGCAGTCCGGGACTGAAGGGCACTGAAGCTTTCTTT. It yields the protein CASSPGLKGTEAFF.

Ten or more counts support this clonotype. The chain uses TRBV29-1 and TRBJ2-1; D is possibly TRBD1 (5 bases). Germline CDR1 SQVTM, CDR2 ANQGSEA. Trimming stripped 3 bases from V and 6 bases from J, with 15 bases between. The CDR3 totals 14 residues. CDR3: CSVEAAVGPNEQFF. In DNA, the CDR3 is TGCAGCGTTGAGGCGGCCGTGGGGCCCAATGAGCAGTTCTTC.

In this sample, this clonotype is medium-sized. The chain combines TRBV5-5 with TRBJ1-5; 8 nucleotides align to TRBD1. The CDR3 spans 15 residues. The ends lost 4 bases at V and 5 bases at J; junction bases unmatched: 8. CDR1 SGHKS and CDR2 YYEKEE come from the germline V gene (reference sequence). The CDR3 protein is CASSPDRDHYQPQHF. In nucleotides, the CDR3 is TGTGCCAGCAGCCCGGACAGGGACCACTATCAGCCCCAGCATTTT.

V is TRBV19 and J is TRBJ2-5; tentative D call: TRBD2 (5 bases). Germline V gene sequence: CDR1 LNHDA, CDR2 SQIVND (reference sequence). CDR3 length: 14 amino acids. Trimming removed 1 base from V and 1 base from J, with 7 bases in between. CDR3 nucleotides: TGTGCCAGTAGTATAGCGGCGGGCCAAGAGACCCAGTACTTC. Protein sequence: CASSIAAGQETQYF. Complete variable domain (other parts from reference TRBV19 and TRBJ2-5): DGGITQSPKYLFRKEGQNVTLSCEQNLNHDAMYWYRQDPGQGLRLIYYSQIVNDFQKGDIAEGYSVSREKKESFPLTVTSAQKNPTAFYLCASSIAAGQETQYFGPGTRLLVL.

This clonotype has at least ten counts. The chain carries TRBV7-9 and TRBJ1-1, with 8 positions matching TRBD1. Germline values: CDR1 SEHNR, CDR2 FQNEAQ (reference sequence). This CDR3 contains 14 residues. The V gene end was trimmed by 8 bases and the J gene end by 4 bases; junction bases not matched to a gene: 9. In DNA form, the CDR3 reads TGTGCCAGCCTAGGACAGGGCGAGGGCACTGAAGCTTTCTTT. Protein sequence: CASLGQGEGTEAFF.

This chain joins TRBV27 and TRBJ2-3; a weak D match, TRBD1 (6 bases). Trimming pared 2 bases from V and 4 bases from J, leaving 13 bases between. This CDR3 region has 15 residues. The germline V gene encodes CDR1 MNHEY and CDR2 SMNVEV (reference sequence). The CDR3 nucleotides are TGTGCCAGCAGTTTACCTGGGGGCAGGTCAGATACGCAGTATTTT. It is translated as CASSLPGGRSDTQYF.

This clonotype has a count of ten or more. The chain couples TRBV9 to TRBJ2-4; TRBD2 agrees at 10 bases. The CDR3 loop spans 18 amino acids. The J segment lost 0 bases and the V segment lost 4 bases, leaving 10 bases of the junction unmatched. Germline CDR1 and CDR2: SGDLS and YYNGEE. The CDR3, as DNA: TGTGCCAGCAGCCCCCGGTTAGCGGGGGGACAAGCCAAAAACATTCAGTACTTC. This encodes CASSPRLAGGQAKNIQYF.

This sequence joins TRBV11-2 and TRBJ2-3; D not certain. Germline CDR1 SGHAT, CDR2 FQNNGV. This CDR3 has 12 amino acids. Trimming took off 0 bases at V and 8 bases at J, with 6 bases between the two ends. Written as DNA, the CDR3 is TGTGCCAGCAGCTTAGATCTGTCTACGCAGTATTTT. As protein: CASSLDLSTQYF.

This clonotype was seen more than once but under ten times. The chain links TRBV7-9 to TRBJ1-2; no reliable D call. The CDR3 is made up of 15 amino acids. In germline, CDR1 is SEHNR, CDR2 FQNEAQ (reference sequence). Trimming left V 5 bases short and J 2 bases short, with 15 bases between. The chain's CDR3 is CASSLDPTLNYGYTF. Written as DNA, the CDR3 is TGTGCCAGCAGCCTCGATCCGACACTCAACTATGGCTACACCTTC.

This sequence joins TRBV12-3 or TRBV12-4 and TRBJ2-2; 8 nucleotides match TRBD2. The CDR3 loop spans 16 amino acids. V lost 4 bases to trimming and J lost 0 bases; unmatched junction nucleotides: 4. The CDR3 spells CASSSRGGPNTGELFF. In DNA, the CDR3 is TGTGCCAGCAGTTCCCGGGGGGGCCCGAACACCGGGGAGCTGTTTTTT.

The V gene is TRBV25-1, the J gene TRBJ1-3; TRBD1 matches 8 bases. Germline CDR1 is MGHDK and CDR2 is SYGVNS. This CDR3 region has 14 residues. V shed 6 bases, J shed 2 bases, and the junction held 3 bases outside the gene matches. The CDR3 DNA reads TGTGCCAGCAGGGACAGGGTGACTGGAAACACCATATATTTT. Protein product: CASRDRVTGNTIYF.

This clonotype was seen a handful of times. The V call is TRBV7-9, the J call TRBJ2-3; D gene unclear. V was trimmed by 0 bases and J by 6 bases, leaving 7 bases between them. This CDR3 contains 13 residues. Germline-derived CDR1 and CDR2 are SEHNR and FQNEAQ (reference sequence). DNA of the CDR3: TGTGCCAGCAGCTTAGCGGGTGGCGATACGCAGTATTTT. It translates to CASSLAGGDTQYF.

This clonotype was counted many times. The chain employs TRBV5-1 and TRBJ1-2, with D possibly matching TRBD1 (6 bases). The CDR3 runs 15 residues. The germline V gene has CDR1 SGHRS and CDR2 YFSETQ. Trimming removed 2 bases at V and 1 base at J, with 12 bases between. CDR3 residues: CASSFGQLNNYGYTF. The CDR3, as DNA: TGCGCCAGCAGCTTCGGACAGCTCAATAACTATGGCTACACCTTC.

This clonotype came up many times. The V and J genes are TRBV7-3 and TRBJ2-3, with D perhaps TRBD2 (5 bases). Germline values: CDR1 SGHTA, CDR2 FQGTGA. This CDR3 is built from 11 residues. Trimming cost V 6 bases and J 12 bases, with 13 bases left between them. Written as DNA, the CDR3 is TGTGCCAGCAGTTCCGGACTGTCCCAGTATTTT. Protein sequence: CASSSGLSQYF.

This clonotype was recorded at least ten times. CDR3 sequence reads: CASSPGTAGELFF. CDR3 sequence (DNA): TGTGCCAGTAGTCCCGGGACGGCCGGGGAGCTGTTTTTT. The chain employs TRBV19 and TRBJ2-2; D tentatively fits TRBD1 or TRBD2 (5 bases each). V was trimmed by 5 bases and J by 6 bases, leaving 10 bases between them. The CDR3 loop spans 13 amino acids. Germline CDR1 LNHDA, CDR2 SQIVND (reference sequence).

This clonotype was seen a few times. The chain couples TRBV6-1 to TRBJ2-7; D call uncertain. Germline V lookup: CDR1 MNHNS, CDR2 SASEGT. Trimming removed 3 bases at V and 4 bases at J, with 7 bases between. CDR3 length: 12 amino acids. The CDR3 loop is CASSESAYEQYF. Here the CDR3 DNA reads TGTGCCAGCAGTGAGTCAGCGTACGAGCAGTACTTC.

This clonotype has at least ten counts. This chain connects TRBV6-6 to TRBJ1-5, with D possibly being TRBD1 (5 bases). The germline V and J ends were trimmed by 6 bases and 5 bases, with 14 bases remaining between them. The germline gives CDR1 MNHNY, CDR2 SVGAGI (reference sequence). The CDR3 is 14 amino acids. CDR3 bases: TGTGCCAGCAGAGGGACCGAACAATATCAGCCCCAGCATTTT. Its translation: CASRGTEQYQPQHF.

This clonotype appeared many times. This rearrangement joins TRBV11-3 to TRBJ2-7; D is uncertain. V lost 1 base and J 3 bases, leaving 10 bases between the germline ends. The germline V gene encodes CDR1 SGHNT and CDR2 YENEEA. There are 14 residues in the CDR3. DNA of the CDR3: TGTGCCAGCAGCTTAGGAGGTTCCTTCTACGAGCAGTACTTC. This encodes CASSLGGSFYEQYF. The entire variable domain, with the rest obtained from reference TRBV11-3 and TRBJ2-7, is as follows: EAGVVQSPRYKIIEKKQPVAFWCNPISGHNTLYWYLQNLGQGPELLIRYENEEAVDDSQLPKDRFSAERLKGVDSTLKIQPAELGDSAVYLCASSLGGSFYEQYFGPGTRLTVT.

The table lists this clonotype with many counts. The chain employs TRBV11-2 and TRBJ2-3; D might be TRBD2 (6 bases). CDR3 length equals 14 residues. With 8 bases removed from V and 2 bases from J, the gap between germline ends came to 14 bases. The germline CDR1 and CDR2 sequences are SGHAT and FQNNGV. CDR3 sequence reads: CASGGISSTDTQYF. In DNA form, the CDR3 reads TGTGCCAGCGGAGGGATCAGTTCCACAGATACGCAGTATTTT.

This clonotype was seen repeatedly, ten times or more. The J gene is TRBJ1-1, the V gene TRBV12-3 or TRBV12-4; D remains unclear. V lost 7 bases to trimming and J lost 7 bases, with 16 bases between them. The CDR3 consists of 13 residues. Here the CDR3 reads CASTPSGFGEAFF. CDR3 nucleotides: TGTGCCAGCACCCCTTCGGGGTTTGGTGAAGCTTTCTTT.

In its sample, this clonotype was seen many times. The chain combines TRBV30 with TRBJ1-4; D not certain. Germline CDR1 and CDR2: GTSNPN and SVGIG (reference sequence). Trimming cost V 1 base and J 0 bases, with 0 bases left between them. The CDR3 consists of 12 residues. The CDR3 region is CAWSATNEKLFF. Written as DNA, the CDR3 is TGTGCCTGGAGTGCAACTAATGAAAAACTGTTTTTT. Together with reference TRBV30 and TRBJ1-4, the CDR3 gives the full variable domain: SQTIHQWPATLVQPVGSPLSLECTVEGTSNPNLYWYRQAAGRGLQLLFYSVGIGQISSEVPQNLSASRPQDRQFILSSKKLLLSDSGFYLCAWSATNEKLFFGSGTQLSVL.

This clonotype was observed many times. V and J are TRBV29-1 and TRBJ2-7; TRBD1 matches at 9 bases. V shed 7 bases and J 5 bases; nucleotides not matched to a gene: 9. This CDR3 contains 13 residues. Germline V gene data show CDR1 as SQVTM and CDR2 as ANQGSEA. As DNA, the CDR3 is TGCAGCGCCAAGGGACAGGGTAGCGACGAGCAGTACTTC. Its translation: CSAKGQGSDEQYF.

The CDR3 loop reads CAWSVGGGNQPQHF. CDR3 nucleotide sequence: TGTGCCTGGAGTGTAGGGGGTGGCAATCAGCCCCAGCATTTT. The chain has TRBV30 and TRBJ1-5; D may be TRBD1 (6 bases). There are 14 residues in the CDR3. The germline V gene encodes CDR1 GTSNPN and CDR2 SVGIG (reference sequence). The V end was cut by 0 bases, the J end by 2 bases, with 8 bases between.

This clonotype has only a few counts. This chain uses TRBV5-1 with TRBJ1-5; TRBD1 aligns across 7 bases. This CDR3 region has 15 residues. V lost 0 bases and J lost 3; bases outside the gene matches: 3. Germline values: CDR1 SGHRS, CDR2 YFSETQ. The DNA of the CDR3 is TGCGCCAGCAGCTTGGCGGGACAGCACAATCAGCCCCAGCATTTT. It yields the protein CASSLAGQHNQPQHF.

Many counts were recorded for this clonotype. The CDR3 loop is CASRVQGAKNIQYF. For the CDR3, the DNA is TGTGCCAGCAGAGTACAGGGGGCTAAAAACATTCAGTACTTC. The chain employs TRBV28 and TRBJ2-4, with 9 bases identical to TRBD1. This CDR3 comprises 14 residues. CDR1 is MDHEN, CDR2 SYDVKM, per germline. V gave up 6 bases and J gave up 4 bases; unmatched junction bases: 4.

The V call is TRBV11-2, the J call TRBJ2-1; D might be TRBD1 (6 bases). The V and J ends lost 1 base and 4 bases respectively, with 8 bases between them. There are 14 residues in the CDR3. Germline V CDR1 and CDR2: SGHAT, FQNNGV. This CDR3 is CASSLAGEYNEQFF. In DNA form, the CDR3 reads TGTGCCAGCAGCTTAGCAGGGGAGTACAATGAGCAGTTCTTC. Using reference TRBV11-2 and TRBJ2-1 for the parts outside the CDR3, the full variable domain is EAGVAQSPRYKIIEKRQSVAFWCNPISGHATLYWYQQILGQGPKLLIQFQNNGVVDDSQLPKDRFSAERLKGVDSTLKIQPAKLEDSAVYLCASSLAGEYNEQFFGPGTRLTVL.

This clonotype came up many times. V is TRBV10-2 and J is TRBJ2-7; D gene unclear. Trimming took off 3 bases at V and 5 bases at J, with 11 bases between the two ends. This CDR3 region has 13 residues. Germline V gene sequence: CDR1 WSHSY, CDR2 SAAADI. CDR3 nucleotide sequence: TGCGCCAGCAGTGACGCCAGGTTGGACGAGCAGTACTTC. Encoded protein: CASSDARLDEQYF.